This T cell receptor beta chain is drawn from a study of T cell responses to AZD1222 COVID-19 vaccine. Looking at the study overall: Second-dose intervals near 4 or 12 weeks were combined.

The table came from immunoSEQ multiplex PCR; TCRdb's copy has only in-frame clones and leaves some out. The sample yields 200,000 or so clones, approximately 90% seen once. For this clone: Its specificity is unknown.

Study-level findings and limits: Samples come after the peak T cell response, not at day 14. Receipt of two AZD1222 doses was followed by a rise in Spike-specific TCR breadth and depth.

Germline lookup yields CDR1 MNHEY and CDR2 SVGEGT. Trimming took 6 bases from V and 2 from J; bases not matched to a gene: 11. This CDR3 is built from 16 residues. This TCR was recovered from an adult in good health. This material consisted of peripheral blood, taken on day 0 of AZD1222 vaccination. The chain recombines TRBV6-2 or TRBV6-3 with TRBJ1-1; 8 bases line up with TRBD1. The CDR3 region is CASSPLGQEPNTEAFF. CDR3 nucleotide sequence: TGTGCCAGCAGCCCCCTGGGACAGGAGCCTAACACTGAAGCTTTCTTT.